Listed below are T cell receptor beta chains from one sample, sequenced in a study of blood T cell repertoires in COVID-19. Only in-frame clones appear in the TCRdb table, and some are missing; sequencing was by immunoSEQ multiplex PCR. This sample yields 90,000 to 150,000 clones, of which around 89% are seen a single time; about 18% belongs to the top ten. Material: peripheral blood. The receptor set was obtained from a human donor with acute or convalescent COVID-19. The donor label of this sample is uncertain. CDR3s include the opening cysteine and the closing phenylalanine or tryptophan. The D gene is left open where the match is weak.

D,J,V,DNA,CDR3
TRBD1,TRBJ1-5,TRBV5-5,TGTGCCAGCAGCTTGACAGGGGCCGGAGGGGGCAATCAGCCCCAGCATTTT,CASSLTGAGGGNQPQHF
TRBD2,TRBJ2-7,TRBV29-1,TGCAGCGTTGTACTAGCGGGGGGATCCTACGAGCAGTACTTC,CSVVLAGGSYEQYF
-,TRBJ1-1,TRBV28,TGTGCCAGCAGCCGGGCAGGGGATACTGAAGCTTTCTTT,CASSRAGDTEAFF
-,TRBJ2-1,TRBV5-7,TGTGCCAGCAGCTTGGTTCTTGAGCAGTTCTTC,CASSLVLEQFF
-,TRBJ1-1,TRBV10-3,TGTGCCGTGGGAGGACTGAACACTGAAGCTTTCTTT,CAVGGLNTEAFF
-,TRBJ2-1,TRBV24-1,TGTGCCACCAGTGATACCCGGGTGGGTTTGGGTTCTAATGAGCAGTTCTTC,CATSDTRVGLGSNEQFF
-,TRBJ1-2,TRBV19,TGTGCCAGTAGCCGCAGGGGAGGGGACTATGGCTACACCTTC,CASSRRGGDYGYTF
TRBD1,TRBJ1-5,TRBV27,TGTGCCAGCAGTTTCATCTACAGGGGGCGTAATCAGCCCCAGCATTTT,CASSFIYRGRNQPQHF
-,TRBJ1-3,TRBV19,TGTGCCAGTAGTAATGGCAGGGTCCCTGGAAACACCATATATTTT,CASSNGRVPGNTIYF
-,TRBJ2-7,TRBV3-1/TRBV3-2,TGTGCCAGCAGCCTCGGTTACGAGCAGTACTTC,CASSLGYEQYF
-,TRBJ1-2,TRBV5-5,TGTGCCAGCAGCCCGGGTAGTCATGGCTACACCTTC,CASSPGSHGYTF
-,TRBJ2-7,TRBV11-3,TGTGCCAGCAGCTCCGGGTGGGTTGCACCCTACGAGCAGTACTTC,CASSSGWVAPYEQYF
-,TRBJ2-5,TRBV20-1,TGCAGTGCTAGTTTAGTTCCAACCCAGTACTTC,CSASLVPTQYF
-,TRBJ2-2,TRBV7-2,TGTGCCAGCAGCTCTCTAGCTTCCGGGGAGCTGTTTTTT,CASSSLASGELFF